This T cell receptor beta chain comes out of a study of response to subunit inactivated influenza vaccine (dated by TCRdb to about 2018). About the full investigation: To follow how T cells responded to a trivalent subunit inactivated influenza vaccine, the researchers relied on deep quantitative profiling of the T cell receptor repertoire.

Broader findings and caveats from the paper: The authors proposed that each seasonal influenza vaccination may bring in only a limited number of new T cells.

Library preparation employed RT-PCR. Sequencing instrument: Illumina HiSeq 2500. TCRdb's own reprocessing of the public reads used fastp at Q25 and MiXCR and kept productive beta chains. Every CDR3 protein is listed once, alongside the most common genes and DNA of its rows. The sample has a few hundred thousand distinct CDR3 sequences on record, approximately 10% of them singletons. Roughly 11% of the sample comes from the top ten. With regard to this clonotype: Its antigen remains unidentified. A much larger clone differs from this one at a single base, so this may be a read error.

These same records also appear under a second study, on T cells expressing NK-cell markers. The second study, in turn, reports: TCR beta cDNA libraries were prepared using 5'RACE template switching, which introduced a universal primer site and unique molecular identifiers. TCR beta-chain repertoires were profiled in sorted CD3+CD56+NKG2C+, CD3+CD56+NKG2C- and CD3+CD56-NKG2C+ T-cell subsets from eight donors. Of the eight sequenced donors, seven were found to be HCMV-seropositive and one was found to be HCMV-seronegative. To restrict sorting to alphabetaTCR-expressing T cells, an anti-gammadeltaTCR antibody was added in several experiments. In more than 5 donors, the dominant CD3+CD56+NKG2C+ clonotypes ranked among the top 10 CD8+ clonotypes, making up about 1.0-8% of CD8+ T cells. Those dominant clonotypes were again the most abundant among CD3+CD56-NKG2C+ cells in a few donors, at roughly 25-60.1%. Whether the expanded NKG2C-expressing T cell clones were specific for HCMV antigens remained unclear. The study sequenced eight donors, all healthy volunteers chosen at random: three men and five women. A commercial ELISA kit detecting HCMV-specific IgG in serum was used to determine HCMV serostatus. Ficoll density gradient centrifugation was used to isolate peripheral blood mononuclear cells from blood. Bulk peripheral blood T-cell repertoires were additionally sequenced from unsorted PBMC for roughly six donors. cDNA synthesis was primed from the TCR beta constant segment, followed by two successive PCR amplification steps. Illumina HiSeq 2000/2500, MiSeq or NextSeq was used to sequence libraries as 2 x 150 bp reads. MIGEC was used to demultiplex reads and group the reads by UMI, and MiTCR was used to assemble and quantify clonotypes. To exclude erroneous sequences, only TCR cDNA sequences supported by at least two reads were retained. The tcR package was used for downstream repertoire analysis, with clonotypes matched between fractions based on CDR3 nucleotide sequence plus V segment. Antigen specificity was annotated against VDJdb with VDJmatch, allowing one amino acid substitution in CDR3.

The sequences come from PBMCs from blood, collected on the day of vaccination. The sequence was obtained from a man in his fifties who received an inactivated influenza vaccine. Donor details come from another sample of the same person, matched by shared clones.

In nucleotide form, the sequence is TGTGCCAGCAGGACCGTGGGGGGAAATGAAAAACTGTTTTTT. Its amino acids are CASRTVGGNEKLFF. The chain couples TRBV6-1 to TRBJ1-4; TRBD1 is a weak D gene call, 5 bases matching. The CDR3 holds 14 amino acids from the cysteine to the phenylalanine. The read is trimmed to its CDR3 DNA, 42 bases read in frame from base 1. A distance of 13 bases separates the germline ends of V and J, which lose 6 bases and 5 bases respectively. From the germline V gene, CDR1 is MNHNS and CDR2 is SASEGT.